This is a list of T cell receptor beta chains from one sample in a study of blood T cell repertoires in COVID-19. Profiling relied on immunoSEQ multiplex PCR, and the TCRdb table lists in-frame clones only, not all of them. This sample has 400,000 to 550,000 clones, with around nine tenths found just once. Material: peripheral blood. The source is a young woman with acute or convalescent COVID-19. CDR3s include the opening cysteine and the closing phenylalanine or tryptophan. A D gene is named only where the DNA matches it firmly. The size of a clone is reported for some rows only, either as once, few or many, or as a class for expanded clones.

v_gene: TRBV4-1
d_gene: -
abundance: once
j_gene: TRBJ2-1
CDR3nt: TGCGCCAGCAGCACTCGGACTCGATCATCCTACAATGAGCAGTTCTTC
CDR3aa: CASSTRTRSSYNEQFF

v_gene: TRBV10-3
d_gene: -
abundance: -
j_gene: TRBJ1-1
CDR3nt: TGTGCCATCAGTGAGGAGATGAACAGGGTACAAGCTTTCTTT
CDR3aa: CAISEEMNRVQAFF

v_gene: TRBV28
d_gene: TRBD1
abundance: -
j_gene: TRBJ1-3
CDR3nt: TGTGCCAGCAGTCCCCCGACAGGGGGAAACACCATATATTTT
CDR3aa: CASSPPTGGNTIYF

v_gene: TRBV7-6
d_gene: TRBD1
abundance: -
j_gene: TRBJ1-4
CDR3nt: TGTGCCAGCAGCCCCCTGACAGGGGGAAAACTGTTTTTT
CDR3aa: CASSPLTGGKLFF

v_gene: TRBV7-9
d_gene: -
abundance: -
j_gene: TRBJ2-7
CDR3nt: TGTGCCAGCAGCTTAGCGGACATTTCCTACGAGCAGTACTTC
CDR3aa: CASSLADISYEQYF

v_gene: TRBV19
d_gene: -
abundance: -
j_gene: TRBJ1-2
CDR3nt: TGTGCCAGTCGTTTCGGGGGTCCCCTAAGGGGTGGCTACACCTTC
CDR3aa: CASRFGGPLRGGYTF

v_gene: TRBV29-1
d_gene: -
abundance: -
j_gene: TRBJ1-3
CDR3nt: TGCAGCGTTGAACAGTCTGGAAACACCATATATTTT
CDR3aa: CSVEQSGNTIYF

v_gene: TRBV28
d_gene: -
abundance: -
j_gene: TRBJ2-7
CDR3nt: TGTGCCAGCAGTGTTGAGACAGCCTACGAGCAGTACTTC
CDR3aa: CASSVETAYEQYF

v_gene: TRBV9
d_gene: -
abundance: -
j_gene: TRBJ1-3
CDR3nt: TGTGCCAGCAGCCCCGCGGGGTCTGGAAACACCATATATTTT
CDR3aa: CASSPAGSGNTIYF

v_gene: TRBV7-3
d_gene: -
abundance: -
j_gene: TRBJ1-2
CDR3nt: TGTGCCAGCAGCTTAAATCCAGACACTAACTATGGCTACACCTTC
CDR3aa: CASSLNPDTNYGYTF

v_gene: TRBV5-1
d_gene: -
abundance: -
j_gene: TRBJ2-3
CDR3nt: TGCGCCAGCAGCTTAGGGGGAGCAACAGATACGCAGTATTTT
CDR3aa: CASSLGGATDTQYF

v_gene: TRBV11-1
d_gene: -
abundance: -
j_gene: TRBJ2-4
CDR3nt: TGTGCCAGCAGCTTTGATGGCAGGGGGGAGGACATTCAGTACTTC
CDR3aa: CASSFDGRGEDIQYF

v_gene: TRBV28
d_gene: TRBD1
abundance: few
j_gene: TRBJ1-6
CDR3nt: TGTGCCAGCAGTCAGAAGTCCGGGACAGGGAGTAATTCACCCCTCCACTTT
CDR3aa: CASSQKSGTGSNSPLHF

v_gene: TRBV6-1
d_gene: -
abundance: -
j_gene: TRBJ2-7
CDR3nt: TGTGCCAGCAGGAACAAAGGGGTCTCCGAGCAGTACTTC
CDR3aa: CASRNKGVSEQYF

v_gene: TRBV30
d_gene: -
abundance: -
j_gene: TRBJ1-2
CDR3nt: TGTGCCTGGAGTGCCGGACAAGTCGGAGGCTACACCTTC
CDR3aa: CAWSAGQVGGYTF

v_gene: TRBV10-3
d_gene: -
abundance: -
j_gene: TRBJ1-2
CDR3nt: TGTGCCATCAGTGCCCCCCGAGGGGGGGAGGGCTACACCTTC
CDR3aa: CAISAPRGGEGYTF

v_gene: TRBV19
d_gene: TRBD1
abundance: -
j_gene: TRBJ1-4
CDR3nt: TGTGCCAGTACGGACAGGTCGAACCTGGGAAGCAATGAAAAACTGTTTTTT
CDR3aa: CASTDRSNLGSNEKLFF